These T cell receptor beta chains were read from a single sample in a study of T cell responses to AZD1222 COVID-19 vaccine. Generated by immunoSEQ multiplex PCR, the TCRdb table keeps only in-frame clones and is missing some. The sample yields about 81,000 clones, approximately 90% seen once. Source: peripheral blood, taken 28 days after the second AZD1222 dose. The receptor set was obtained from an adult who received the AZD1222 COVID-19 vaccine. Both conserved end residues are part of each CDR3. Each record gives: clone size, V gene, J gene, D gene, CDR3 protein, CDR3 DNA. A D gene is named only where the DNA matches it firmly. The listing skips clone size in some rows; elsewhere it reads once, few, many or a size class.

clone_size: -
v_call: TRBV19
j_call: TRBJ2-5
d_call: -
cdr3_aa: CASRGGSRETQYF
cdr3_nt: TGTGCCAGCAGAGGTGGGTCTCGGGAGACCCAGTACTTC

clone_size: -
v_call: TRBV6-1
j_call: TRBJ1-1
d_call: -
cdr3_aa: CASSDGLLSTEAFF
cdr3_nt: TGTGCCAGCAGTGACGGCCTCTTGAGCACTGAAGCTTTCTTT

clone_size: once
v_call: TRBV5-1
j_call: TRBJ1-4
d_call: TRBD1
cdr3_aa: CASSLGTYRGYNEKLFF
cdr3_nt: TGCGCCAGCAGCTTGGGGACGTACAGGGGATACAATGAAAAACTGTTTTTT

clone_size: -
v_call: TRBV10-3
j_call: TRBJ1-5
d_call: -
cdr3_aa: CAISEGGGAQPQHF
cdr3_nt: TGTGCCATCAGTGAGGGGGGTGGAGCCCAGCCCCAGCATTTT

clone_size: -
v_call: TRBV6-5
j_call: TRBJ2-1
d_call: TRBD1
cdr3_aa: CASSYLGTANNEQFF
cdr3_nt: TGTGCCAGCAGTTACCTCGGGACAGCCAACAATGAGCAGTTCTTC

clone_size: -
v_call: TRBV5-1
j_call: TRBJ2-5
d_call: TRBD2
cdr3_aa: CASSLAAGGLALAETQYF
cdr3_nt: TGCGCCAGCAGCTTGGCAGCGGGAGGATTGGCACTCGCGGAGACCCAGTACTTC

clone_size: -
v_call: TRBV7-9
j_call: TRBJ2-7
d_call: TRBD2
cdr3_aa: CASSFSSGSSYEQYF
cdr3_nt: TGTGCCAGCAGTTTTTCTAGCGGGAGCAGCTACGAGCAGTACTTC

clone_size: -
v_call: TRBV6-5
j_call: TRBJ2-7
d_call: -
cdr3_aa: CASSYSLRYEQYF
cdr3_nt: TGTGCCAGCAGTTACAGCCTCCGCTACGAGCAGTACTTC

clone_size: -
v_call: TRBV28
j_call: TRBJ2-3
d_call: -
cdr3_aa: CASSFRRNTQYF
cdr3_nt: TGTGCCAGCAGTTTTAGGAGGAATACGCAGTATTTT

clone_size: -
v_call: TRBV19
j_call: TRBJ1-2
d_call: -
cdr3_aa: CASTGAQAERYGYTF
cdr3_nt: TGTGCCAGTACCGGGGCCCAAGCGGAGAGATATGGCTACACCTTC

clone_size: few
v_call: TRBV6-2/TRBV6-3
j_call: TRBJ2-7
d_call: TRBD2
cdr3_aa: CASSYREGPYEQYF
cdr3_nt: TGTGCCAGCAGTTACCGGGAGGGACCCTACGAGCAGTACTTC

clone_size: -
v_call: TRBV27
j_call: TRBJ2-7
d_call: TRBD2
cdr3_aa: CASSHGLAGGVTYEQYF
cdr3_nt: TGTGCCAGCAGTCACGGACTAGCGGGAGGGGTGACCTACGAGCAGTACTTC

clone_size: -
v_call: TRBV19
j_call: TRBJ2-2
d_call: -
cdr3_aa: CASSIWPPKELFF
cdr3_nt: TGTGCCAGTAGTATCTGGCCCCCCAAGGAGCTGTTTTTT

clone_size: -
v_call: TRBV7-3
j_call: TRBJ2-2
d_call: -
cdr3_aa: CASSLTSGGELFF
cdr3_nt: TGTGCCAGCAGCTTAACGTCGGGAGGGGAGCTGTTTTTT

clone_size: -
v_call: TRBV5-1
j_call: TRBJ2-5
d_call: -
cdr3_aa: CASSLERLGTQYF
cdr3_nt: TGCGCCAGCAGCCTAGAGCGCTTAGGGACCCAGTACTTC

clone_size: -
v_call: TRBV29-1
j_call: TRBJ1-1
d_call: TRBD1
cdr3_aa: CSVQPGQGEAFF
cdr3_nt: TGCAGCGTACAACCGGGACAGGGTGAAGCTTTCTTT

clone_size: -
v_call: TRBV6-4
j_call: TRBJ2-3
d_call: TRBD1
cdr3_aa: CASSGTGRTDTQYF
cdr3_nt: TGTGCCAGCAGCGGGACAGGCCGCACAGATACGCAGTATTTT

clone_size: -
v_call: TRBV6-6
j_call: TRBJ2-3
d_call: -
cdr3_aa: CASRVSALGTDTQYF
cdr3_nt: TGTGCCAGCAGAGTAAGCGCCCTGGGCACAGATACGCAGTATTTT

clone_size: -
v_call: TRBV4-2
j_call: TRBJ1-1
d_call: -
cdr3_aa: CASRPRTEGNTEAFF
cdr3_nt: TGTGCCAGCAGGCCTAGGACGGAAGGCAACACTGAAGCTTTCTTT

clone_size: -
v_call: TRBV4-2
j_call: TRBJ2-1
d_call: TRBD2
cdr3_aa: CASSGLAGVDEQFF
cdr3_nt: TGTGCCAGCAGCGGACTAGCGGGAGTCGATGAGCAGTTCTTC

clone_size: few
v_call: TRBV25-1
j_call: TRBJ2-3
d_call: -
cdr3_aa: CASSDGGTDTQYF
cdr3_nt: TGTGCCAGCAGTGATGGGGGCACAGATACGCAGTATTTT

clone_size: -
v_call: TRBV27
j_call: TRBJ2-1
d_call: -
cdr3_aa: CASSLSISSYNERFF
cdr3_nt: TGTGCCAGCAGTTTATCAATAAGCTCCTACAATGAGCGGTTCTTC

clone_size: -
v_call: TRBV18
j_call: TRBJ2-3
d_call: -
cdr3_aa: CASSPGAGQTDTQYF
cdr3_nt: TGTGCCAGCTCACCAGGTGCGGGCCAAACAGATACGCAGTATTTT

clone_size: few
v_call: TRBV4-1
j_call: TRBJ2-1
d_call: TRBD2
cdr3_aa: CASSQPLGTSDEQFF
cdr3_nt: TGCGCCAGCAGCCAACCCCTTGGGACTAGCGATGAGCAGTTCTTC

clone_size: -
v_call: TRBV7-7
j_call: TRBJ2-7
d_call: TRBD2
cdr3_aa: CASRPISGGREQYF
cdr3_nt: TGTGCTAGCAGGCCTATTAGCGGGGGGAGAGAGCAGTACTTC

clone_size: -
v_call: TRBV3-1/TRBV3-2
j_call: TRBJ2-3
d_call: -
cdr3_aa: CASSQVGLARDTQYF
cdr3_nt: TGTGCCAGCAGCCAAGTCGGGCTAGCGAGAGATACGCAGTATTTT

clone_size: -
v_call: TRBV7-9
j_call: TRBJ1-6
d_call: TRBD1
cdr3_aa: CASRPRQGDNSPLHF
cdr3_nt: TGTGCCAGCAGACCAAGACAGGGAGATAATTCACCCCTCCACTTT

clone_size: once
v_call: TRBV10-1
j_call: TRBJ1-6
d_call: -
cdr3_aa: CASSESTNSPLHF
cdr3_nt: TGCGCCAGCAGTGAGTCGACTAATTCACCCCTCCACTTT

clone_size: -
v_call: TRBV6-6
j_call: TRBJ1-3
d_call: TRBD1
cdr3_aa: CASSSPRDRVKNTIYF
cdr3_nt: TGTGCCAGCAGTTCCCCCAGGGACAGGGTGAAAAACACCATATATTTT